A single sample gave rise to the 15 T cell receptor delta chains below, sequenced in a study of γδ T cells in repeated Plasmodium falciparum infection. Gammadelta T cells were flow-sorted from PBMC into Vgamma9/Vdelta2+ and Vdelta2-negative populations for bulk analysis. TCRdb re-processed the multiplex PCR reads using CATT. The repertoire has around 82,000 delta-chain clones, over 1.3% of them found once; the top ten carry more than 7%. Sample: gamma-delta T cells from blood. The source of these receptors is a pool of human donors (malaria-infected and uninfected, not separated).

This clone was counted only a few times. This likely reflects a read error, since a far larger clone is one base away. This sample also contains other DNA sequences that code for the same CDR3. The V call is TRDV1, the J call TRDJ1; 11 bases align to TRDD3. Assignment of the J gene here rests on matching the DNA to germline, because TCRdb gives none. V shed 3 bases and J 3 bases; nucleotides not matched to a gene: 21. The V gene's germline CDR1 is TSWWSYY and CDR2 QGS. The CDR3 spans 21 residues. The CDR3 region is CALGEQRVSRWGIRGSDKLIF. The CDR3 DNA follows: TGTGCTCTTGGGGAGCAGCGGGTCTCTCGATGGGGGATACGGGGGTCCGATAAACTCATCTTT.

V gene TRDV1 combines with J gene TRDJ1, with 9 bases that match TRDD3. TCRdb lists no J gene, so it was determined here by aligning the DNA to germline. V dropped 1 base and J dropped 4; count of bases not matched to a gene: 22. The CDR3 is 21 residues long. Germline-derived CDR1 and CDR2 are TSWWSYY and QGS. The CDR3 spells CALGEPGFGPTLLGDDDKLIF. CDR3 bases: TGTGCTCTTGGGGAACCGGGCTTCGGTCCTACCCTACTGGGGGACGACGATAAACTCATCTTT.

This clone has just a few counts. For this DNA, TCRdb reports the protein of a much larger clone, which diverges at residue 16, most likely from a read error; the protein presented here is translated directly from the DNA. The chain has TRDV1 and TRDJ1; 7 bases map to TRDD3. Germline matching of the DNA provided the J gene here, since TCRdb leaves it blank. This CDR3 has 21 amino acids. CDR1 is TSWWSYY and CDR2 is QGS in the germline V gene. The J segment lost 3 bases and the V segment lost 1 base, leaving 23 bases of the junction unmatched. CDR3 sequence (DNA): TGTGCTCTTGGGGAACCCACCCCCCCTTTGTACTGGGGCATGTACGCCGATAAACTCATCTTT. It is translated as CALGEPTPPLYWGMYADKLIF.

This clone was seen more than once but under ten times. TCRdb's protein for this DNA is that of a much larger clone and differs from the translation at residue 17, likely a read error; the protein shown is the DNA translation. The rearrangement joins TRAV38-2/DV8 to TRDJ1; 8 nucleotides align to TRDD2. The CDR3 contains 22 residues. The ends lost 1 base at V and 3 bases at J; junction bases unmatched: 26. CDR1 is TSESDYY, CDR2 QEAYKQQN, per germline. CDR3 protein: CAYRSLTFLEEGLGVYSDKLIF. CDR3 coding DNA: TGTGCTTATAGGAGCCTAACCTTCCTAGAAGAAGGACTAGGGGTGTACTCCGATAAACTCATCTTT.

In this sample, this clone turned up many times. The chain carries TRDV1 and TRDJ3; D may be TRDD3 (6 bases). Looked up from germline, CDR1 is TSWWSYY and CDR2 is QGS. CDR3 length: 22 residues. The germline V and J ends were trimmed by 2 bases and 0 bases, with 23 bases remaining between them. For the CDR3, the DNA is TGTGCTCTTGGGGAAGGTTTGGGAGTCTCGGGGGGAAGCTCCTGGGACACCCGACAGATGTTTTTC. This gives the protein CALGEGLGVSGGSSWDTRQMFF.

To note about this clone: The TCRdb protein comes from a much larger clone and disagrees with this DNA's translation at residue 21, likely due to a read error; the protein given here is derived from the DNA. This chain connects TRDV1 to TRDJ1; D tentatively reads TRDD2 or TRDD3 (9 bases each). The CDR3 totals 22 residues. Per germline, CDR1 TSWWSYY and CDR2 QGS. The CDR3 region is CALGEPGLPTFLGDRGTDKLTF. The DNA for the CDR3 is TGTGCTCTTGGGGAGCCCGGCCTTCCTACGTTCTTGGGGGATAGGGGCACCGATAAACTCACCTTT.

This clone was counted between two and nine times. This may come from a read error, since a much larger clone is one base off. This sample includes further DNA sequences coding for the same CDR3. The rearrangement links TRDV1 to TRDJ2; 8 bases map to TRDD3. This CDR3 is 13 amino acids long. Per germline, CDR1 TSWWSYY and CDR2 QGS. V shed 2 bases and J 15 bases; nucleotides not matched to a gene: 8. CDR3 sequence reads: CALGEGRWGIFFF. The CDR3 DNA reads as TGTGCTCTTGGGGAAGGCCGTTGGGGGATCTTCTTCTTT.

This clone has just a few counts. For this DNA, TCRdb reports the protein of a much larger clone, which diverges at residue 7, most likely from a read error; the protein presented here is translated directly from the DNA. The J gene is TRDJ1, the V gene TRDV1, with TRDD3 matching 11 bases. TCRdb lists no J gene, so it was determined here by aligning the DNA to germline. V lost 0 bases and J lost 4; bases outside the gene matches: 16. CDR3 length: 20 residues. The V gene's germline CDR1 is TSWWSYY and CDR2 QGS. CDR3 in DNA: TGTGCTCTTGGGGAACTCCACCCGTCCCCTTGGGGGATACGCGACGATAAACTCATCTTT. The encoded protein is CALGELHPSPWGIRDDKLIF.

This clone occurred many times. With only one base between it and a far larger clone, this is likely a read error. The sample has other DNA sequences that encode this CDR3 too. The V and J genes are TRDV2 and TRDJ1; 11 bases are a match to TRDD3. The junction had 5 bases not matched to a gene; V was cut back by 3 bases and J by 0 bases. In germline, CDR1 is GEAIGNYY, CDR2 EKD. The CDR3 is 16 residues long. CDR3: CACDVLGDTNTDKLIF. CDR3 DNA sequence: TGTGCCTGTGACGTCCTGGGGGATACTAACACCGATAAACTCATCTTT.

This clone has more than one count but fewer than ten. The DNA is omitted, as the CDR3 cannot be located on it reliably, and the CDR3 follows TCRdb's listing. Within the sample, other DNA sequences also encode this same CDR3. J gene calling gave no result, while the V gene is TRDV1; the table's D gene call, TRDD3, was not cross checked with the DNA. The germline gives CDR1 TSWWSYY, CDR2 QGS. The CDR3 region is 21 residues in length, termini included. The CDR3 reads CALGELPPLFQFGGFTDKLIF.

For this clone: This likely stems from a read error, as it lies one base from a far larger clone. Other nucleotide sequences in the sample specify the same CDR3. This rearrangement joins TRDV2 to TRDJ1; D perhaps matches TRDD3 (5 bases). The J gene is absent in TCRdb and was assigned here via DNA matching to germline. Germline V lookup: CDR1 GEAIGNYY, CDR2 EKD. The CDR3 spans 16 residues. Trimming stripped 3 bases from V and 0 bases from J, with 16 bases between. CDR3 sequence (DNA): TGTGCCTGTGACCACGTTGCCGGGGAAAACACCGATAAACTCATCTTT. Residues: CACDHVAGENTDKLIF.

There are a few counts of this clone. The protein that TCRdb holds for this DNA derives from a much larger clone and differs from the translated DNA at residue 4, which likely indicates a read error; the protein shown here is translated from the DNA. The rearrangement uses TRDV1 and TRDJ1; TRDD3 aligns across 9 bases. No J gene is reported in TCRdb; it was inferred here by comparing the DNA with germline. Germline loops: CDR1 TSWWSYY, CDR2 QGS. The CDR3 loop spans 21 amino acids. CDR3 DNA sequence: TGTGCTCTTAGGGAGAACTGCCGCCTAGCAGTGGGGGATAAGAGCACCGATAAACTCATCTTT. Its translation: CALRENCRLAVGDKSTDKLIF.

As concerns this clone: The protein recorded in TCRdb matches a much larger clone and deviates from this DNA's translation at residue 5, suggesting a read error; the protein here is obtained by translating the DNA. This chain uses TRDV1 with TRDJ1; no clear D gene. Germline matching of the DNA provided the J gene here, since TCRdb leaves it blank. V lost 4 bases and J 4 bases, leaving 16 bases between the germline ends. The CDR3 sequence is 15 residues long. The germline CDR1 and CDR2 sequences are TSWWSYY and QGS. CDR3 DNA: TGTGCTCTTGGGGGGCCCCTTAACCTGTTCGATAAACTCATCTTT. As protein: CALGGPLNLFDKLIF.

This clone appeared a few times. The TCRdb protein, from a much larger clone, departs from this DNA's translation at residue 4, likely by read error; the protein shown derives from the DNA. CDR3 loop: CACGSLGDIPYTDKLIF. The CDR3 nucleotides are TGTGCCTGTGGCTCCTTGGGGGACATCCCGTACACCGATAAACTCATCTTT. The V and J genes are TRDV2 and TRDJ1, with 7 bases matching TRDD3. The J gene was missing in TCRdb and was found by matching the end of the DNA to germline. This CDR3 spans 17 amino acids. Looked up from germline, CDR1 is GEAIGNYY and CDR2 is EKD. V dropped 5 bases and J dropped 0; count of bases not matched to a gene: 14.

About this clone itself: The protein recorded in TCRdb matches a much larger clone and deviates from this DNA's translation at residue 6, suggesting a read error; the protein here is obtained by translating the DNA. Written as DNA, the CDR3 is TGTGCTCTTGGGGCTTACTTCCTACGTGTCATGGGGGATACGCCAGGGGTTGATGGTAAACTCATCTTT. Amino acid sequence: CALGAYFLRVMGDTPGVDGKLIF. V usage is TRDV1 and J usage is TRDJ1; TRDD3 matches 11 bases. The germline gives CDR1 TSWWSYY, CDR2 QGS. The length of the CDR3 is 23 residues. Trimming at V came to 4 bases and at J to 7 bases, leaving 32 bases not matched to a gene.